The present T cell receptor (beta chain) was sequenced within a study of blood T cell repertoires in COVID-19 (dated by TCRdb to 2018 to 2020). About the full investigation: The collaborator samples originated in the United States, Italy and Spain and spanned the acute and convalescent phases of COVID-19. The material from the prospective study consisted of cDNA or gDNA derived from T cells, B-cell-depleted T cells, or PBMCs. The samples were drawn from two sources: the first 160 participants of the ongoing ImmuneRACE study, and some 1,300 subjects contributed by 6 global collaborators. The sample metadata nearly always contained a de-identified subject ID, COVID-19 status, age in years and sex. Where HLA class I and class II types were available, the types were taken from metadata supplied by the sample provider, not from assay-based typing. The repertoires were released in a freely available public database intended as a resource for research on the immune response to SARS-CoV-2. The dataset comprised deeply sampled blood TCRbeta repertoires from subjects exposed to, actively infected with, or recovered from COVID-19. Here is what the overall study found, with its caveats: The quantity of clinical and demographic metadata differed by source and by participant and was supplied without curation.

TCRbeta CDR3 regions were amplified from genomic DNA using the immunoSEQ Assay, a bias-controlled multiplex PCR. Under the source paper's analysis protocol: The number of nucleated cells in each sample was estimated from the amplification of reference gene primers within the assay. Sequence reads were collapsed and filtered to measure the absolute abundance of every unique TCRbeta CDR3 rearrangement. Productive Simpson clonality was computed per sample as the square root of Simpson's diversity index over productive rearrangements. The table comes from immuneACCESS by way of TCRdb, which keeps in-frame sequences with V and J called. Part of the clones is missing from these tables; in studies checked, under half for an unresolved V gene and the rest for unknown reasons. D and trimming come from the DNA, and the V and J calls and clone size come from that table. The sample records 300,000 to 400,000 clones, 70% to 90% of which are singletons. Of the sample, roughly 4.2% falls within the top ten clones.

Reading from cysteine to phenylalanine, the CDR3 counts 15 amino acids. The DNA shown is the 45-base CDR3, in frame from base 1. V is pruned by 7 bases and J by 7 bases, leaving 11 bases of the junction without a gene match. The germline V gene sets CDR1 to MNHEY and CDR2 to SVGAGI. Participants in the prospective study were aged about 18 to 95 years, lived in about two dozen United States geographic areas, and enrolled through a virtual design. To assign participants to cohorts, the prospective study relied on clinical history that participants themselves reported in a screening survey and a study questionnaire. In the prospective study, mobile phlebotomists collected whole blood, serum and a nasopharyngeal or oropharyngeal swab from each participant. Over a 2-month period, participants in the prospective study had the option of providing additional blood draws and questionnaires. Prospective study blood samples were shipped either frozen or at room temperature before DNA extraction.

Notes on this clone: Its binding antigen is unknown. Per-base quality was not reported, and no clone a single base away is much larger than it.

The chain is encoded by TRBV6-5 joined to TRBJ2-2; 8 nucleotides in the junction match TRBD1. Material: PBMCs or T cells enriched from blood (not recorded which). The TCR originated in a woman aged 40 to 50 with acute COVID-19. Read as DNA, the sequence is TGTGCCAGCACCAGGGGACAGGCCCGGATCGGGGAGCTGTTTTTT. Its translation reads: CASTRGQARIGELFF.